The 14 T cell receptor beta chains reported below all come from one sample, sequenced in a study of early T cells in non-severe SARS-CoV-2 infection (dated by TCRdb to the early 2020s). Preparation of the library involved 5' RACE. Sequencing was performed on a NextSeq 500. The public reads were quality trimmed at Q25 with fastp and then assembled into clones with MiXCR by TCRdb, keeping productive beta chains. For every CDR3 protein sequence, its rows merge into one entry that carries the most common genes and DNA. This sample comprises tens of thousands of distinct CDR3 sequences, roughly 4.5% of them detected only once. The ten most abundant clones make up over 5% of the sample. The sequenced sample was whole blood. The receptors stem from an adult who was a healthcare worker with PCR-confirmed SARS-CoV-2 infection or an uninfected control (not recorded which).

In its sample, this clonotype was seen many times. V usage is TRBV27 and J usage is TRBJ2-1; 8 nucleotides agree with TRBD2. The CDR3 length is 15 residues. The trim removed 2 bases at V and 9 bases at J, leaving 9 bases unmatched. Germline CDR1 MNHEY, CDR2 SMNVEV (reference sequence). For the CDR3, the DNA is TGTGCCAGCAGTTTAGCGGGAGGTCCCGTAGGTGAGCAGTTCTTC. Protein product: CASSLAGGPVGEQFF.

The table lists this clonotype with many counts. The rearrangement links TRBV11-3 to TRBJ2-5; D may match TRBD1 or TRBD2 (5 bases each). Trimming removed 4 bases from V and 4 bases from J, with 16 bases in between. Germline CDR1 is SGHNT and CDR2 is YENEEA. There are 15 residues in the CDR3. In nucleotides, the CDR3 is TGTGCCAGCAGCTCCGGTAGGGGCGGAGGAGAGACCCAGTACTTC. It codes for CASSSGRGGGETQYF.

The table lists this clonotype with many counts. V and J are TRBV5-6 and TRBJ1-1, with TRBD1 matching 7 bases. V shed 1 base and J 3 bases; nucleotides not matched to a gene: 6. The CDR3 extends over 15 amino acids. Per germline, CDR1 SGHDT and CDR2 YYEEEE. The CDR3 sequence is CASSLIRGRDTEAFF. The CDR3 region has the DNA TGTGCCAGCAGCTTGATAAGGGGGCGCGACACTGAAGCTTTCTTT.

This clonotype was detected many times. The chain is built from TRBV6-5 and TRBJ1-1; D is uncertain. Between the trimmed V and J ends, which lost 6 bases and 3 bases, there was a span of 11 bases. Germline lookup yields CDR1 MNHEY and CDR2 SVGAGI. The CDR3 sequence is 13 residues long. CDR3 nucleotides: TGTGCCAGCAGAATTTATGAGGACACTGAAGCTTTCTTT. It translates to CASRIYEDTEAFF.

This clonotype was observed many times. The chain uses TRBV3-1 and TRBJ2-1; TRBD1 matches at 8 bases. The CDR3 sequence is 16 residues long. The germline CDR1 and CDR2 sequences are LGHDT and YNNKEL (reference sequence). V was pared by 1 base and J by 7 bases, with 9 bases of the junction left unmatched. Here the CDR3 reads CASSQGGRGRGNEQFF. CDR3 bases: TGTGCCAGCAGCCAAGGCGGCAGGGGGCGTGGGAATGAGCAGTTCTTC.

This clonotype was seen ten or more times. The CDR3 here is CASSPRAGSAGDTQYF. CDR3 nucleotide sequence: TGCGCCAGCAGCCCCCGCGCAGGGTCCGCAGGAGATACGCAGTATTTT. The V and J genes are TRBV5-1 and TRBJ2-3, with D perhaps TRBD1 (5 bases). Trimming pared 4 bases from V and 5 bases from J, leaving 20 bases between. The length of the CDR3 is 16 residues. Germline CDR1 reads SGHRS; CDR2 reads YFSETQ.

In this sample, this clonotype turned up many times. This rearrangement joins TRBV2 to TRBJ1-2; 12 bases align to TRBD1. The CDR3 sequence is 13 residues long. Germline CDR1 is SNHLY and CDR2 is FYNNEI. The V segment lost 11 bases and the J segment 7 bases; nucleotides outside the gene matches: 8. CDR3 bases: TGTGCCGGAACGGGACAGGGGGCTATTGGCTACACCTTC. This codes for CAGTGQGAIGYTF.

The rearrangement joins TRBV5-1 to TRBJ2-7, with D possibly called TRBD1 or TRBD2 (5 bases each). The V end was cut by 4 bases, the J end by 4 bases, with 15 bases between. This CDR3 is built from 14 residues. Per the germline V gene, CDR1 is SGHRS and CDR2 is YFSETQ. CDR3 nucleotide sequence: TGCGCCAGCAGCCGCGAGTCGTGGGGGTACGAGCAGTACTTC. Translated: CASSRESWGYEQYF.

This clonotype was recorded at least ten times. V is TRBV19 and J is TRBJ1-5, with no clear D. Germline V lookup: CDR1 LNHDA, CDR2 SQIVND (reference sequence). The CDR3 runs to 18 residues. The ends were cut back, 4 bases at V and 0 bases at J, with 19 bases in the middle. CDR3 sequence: CASSTPSGPGSSNQPQHF. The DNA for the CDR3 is TGTGCCAGTAGTACCCCTTCTGGGCCGGGGAGTAGCAATCAGCCCCAGCATTTT.

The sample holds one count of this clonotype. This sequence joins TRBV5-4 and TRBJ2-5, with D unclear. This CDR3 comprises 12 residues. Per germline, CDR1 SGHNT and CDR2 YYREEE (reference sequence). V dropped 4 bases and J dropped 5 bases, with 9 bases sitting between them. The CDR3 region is CASSARRETQYF. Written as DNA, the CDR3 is TGTGCCAGCAGCGCGAGGCGGGAGACCCAGTACTTC.

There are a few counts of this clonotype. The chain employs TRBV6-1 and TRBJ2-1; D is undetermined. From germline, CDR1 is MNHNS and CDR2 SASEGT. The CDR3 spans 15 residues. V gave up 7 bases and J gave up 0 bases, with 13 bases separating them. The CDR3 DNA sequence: TGTGCCAGCACCGTGCAAGCCGGCTCCTACAATGAGCAGTTCTTC. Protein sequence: CASTVQAGSYNEQFF.

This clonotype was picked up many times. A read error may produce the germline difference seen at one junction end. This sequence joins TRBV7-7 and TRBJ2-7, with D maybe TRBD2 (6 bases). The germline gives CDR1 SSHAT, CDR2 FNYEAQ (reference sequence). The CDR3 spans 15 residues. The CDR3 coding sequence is TGTGCTAGCAGCTTAGCGGACGGGCCTTCCTACGAGCAGTACTTC. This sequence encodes CASSLADGPSYEQYF. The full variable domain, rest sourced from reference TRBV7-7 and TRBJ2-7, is GAGVSQSPRYKVTKRGQDVTLRCDPISSHATLYWYQQALGQGPEFLTYFNYEAQPDKSGLPSDRFSAERPEGSISTLTIQRTEQRDSAMYRCASSLADGPSYEQYFGPGTRLTVT.

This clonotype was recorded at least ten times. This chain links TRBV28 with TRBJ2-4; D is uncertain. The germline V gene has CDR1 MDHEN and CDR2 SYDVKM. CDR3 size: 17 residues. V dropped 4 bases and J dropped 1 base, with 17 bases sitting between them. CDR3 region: CASSSPLGLRAKNIQYF. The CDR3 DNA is TGTGCCAGCAGTTCCCCACTGGGATTACGGGCCAAAAACATTCAGTACTTC.

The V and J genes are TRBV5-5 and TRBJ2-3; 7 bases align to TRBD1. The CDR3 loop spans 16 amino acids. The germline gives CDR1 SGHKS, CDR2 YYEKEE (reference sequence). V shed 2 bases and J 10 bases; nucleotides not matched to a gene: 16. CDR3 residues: CASSFMGQNGLSAQYF. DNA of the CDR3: TGTGCCAGCAGCTTTATGGGACAGAACGGACTGAGCGCGCAGTATTTT.